The 29 T cell receptor beta chains below come from one sample, sequenced in a study of T cell repertoires in cytomegalovirus infection. TCRdb used MiXCR to reprocess the reads, holding one entry per CDR3 protein. The sample holds about 220,000 distinct CDR3 sequences, about 39% seen once. The antigens for these receptors are not known. The source material was CD8+ T cells from cultured PBMCs, sampled from culture after CMV antigen stimulation. These receptor sequences come from a human donor in good health (CMV status not recorded). Some clones in this sample may be carry-over from other donors' samples.

This sequence joins TRBV20-1 and TRBJ2-3, with 14 bases that match TRBD2. V gave up 6 bases and J gave up 5 bases; unmatched junction bases: 10. The CDR3 contains 16 residues. Germline assignment: CDR1 DFQATT and CDR2 SNEGSKA (reference sequence). The CDR3 nucleotides read TGCAGTGCCCATCCCACAGGACTAGCGGGAGGAGATACGCAGTATTTT. Protein sequence: CSAHPTGLAGGDTQYF.

This clonotype came up a few times. The chain is built from TRBV10-3 and TRBJ2-7; a weak D match, TRBD2 (6 bases). The CDR3 loop spans 13 amino acids. Germline V gives CDR1 ENHRY, CDR2 SYGVKD. V lost 6 bases and J 0 bases, leaving 9 bases between the germline ends. The CDR3 is CAISKGLSYEQYF. As DNA, the CDR3 is TGTGCCATCAGCAAGGGACTCTCCTACGAGCAGTACTTC.

The chain is built from TRBV14 and TRBJ2-7; D is perhaps TRBD2 (5 bases). V was pared by 0 bases and J by 3 bases, with 9 bases between. This CDR3 has 14 residues. Germline-derived CDR1 and CDR2 are SGHDN and FVKESK. CDR3 in amino acids: CASSQETGYYEQYF. CDR3 bases: TGTGCCAGCAGCCAAGAAACGGGATACTACGAGCAGTACTTC.

The V call is TRBV27, the J call TRBJ2-3, with 7 nucleotides matching TRBD1. The CDR3 is 15 amino acids. V trimming: 4 bases; J trimming: 2 bases; junction bases outside the gene matches: 6. The germline gives CDR1 MNHEY, CDR2 SMNVEV (reference sequence). The DNA of the CDR3 is TGTGCCAGCAGTTACCGGGACAGAAACACAGATACGCAGTATTTT. Translating it yields CASSYRDRNTDTQYF.

The chain is built from TRBV4-2 and TRBJ2-5; no firm D call. CDR1 and CDR2 (germline): LGHNA, YNFKEQ. Trimming pared 4 bases from V and 2 bases from J, leaving 17 bases between. The length of the CDR3 is 16 residues. The CDR3: CASSLTSAVPQETQYF. In nucleotides, the CDR3 is TGTGCCAGCAGCCTTACCTCTGCGGTTCCTCAAGAGACCCAGTACTTC.

The CDR3 spells CASLPTGQGTGYTF. DNA of the CDR3: TGTGCCAGCTTACCCACGGGACAGGGGACGGGCTACACCTTC. The chain recombines TRBV27 with TRBJ1-2; 10 positions match TRBD1. The CDR3 runs to 14 residues. J gave up 8 bases and V 8 bases, and 11 bases lay outside the gene matches. The germline gives CDR1 MNHEY, CDR2 SMNVEV (reference sequence).

The chain is built from TRBV27 and TRBJ1-1; possibly TRBD1 for D (5 bases). The germline V and J ends were trimmed by 2 bases and 1 base, with 14 bases remaining between them. This CDR3 comprises 16 residues. Germline CDR1 is MNHEY and CDR2 is SMNVEV (reference sequence). The CDR3 loop is CASSLLGQGENTEAFF. In DNA, the CDR3 is TGTGCCAGCAGTTTACTGGGTCAGGGTGAGAACACTGAAGCTTTCTTT.

This clonotype was picked up many times. The chain links TRBV7-2 to TRBJ2-3, with D perhaps matching TRBD1 or TRBD2 (5 bases each). The CDR3 extends over 14 amino acids. Germline V gene sequence: CDR1 SGHTA, CDR2 FQGNSA. Trimming pared 5 bases from V and 0 bases from J, leaving 9 bases between. CDR3 residues: CASSQGDSTDTQYF. The CDR3 coding sequence is TGTGCCAGCAGCCAAGGGGACAGCACAGATACGCAGTATTTT.

In its sample, this clonotype was seen a few times. The rearrangement links TRBV11-2 to TRBJ2-4; 11 nucleotides align to TRBD2. Trimming took 5 bases from V and 5 from J; bases not matched to a gene: 14. Germline CDR1 reads SGHAT; CDR2 reads FQNNGV. The CDR3 contains 18 residues. The CDR3 nucleotides read TGTGCCAGCAGCCAGTGGTCTTCTAGCGGGGGGTTTGAAAACATTCAGTACTTC. It yields the protein CASSQWSSSGGFENIQYF.

This clonotype was picked up many times. The chain employs TRBV7-6 and TRBJ2-7, with D possibly being TRBD1 (6 bases). Germline V CDR1 and CDR2: SGHVS, FNYEAQ. The CDR3 contains 13 residues. V shed 1 base and J shed 6 bases, with 10 bases lying between them. Written as DNA, the CDR3 is TGTGCCAGCAGCTTAGGAAAGGGGGTCGAGCAGTACTTC. This translates into CASSLGKGVEQYF.

The chain recombines TRBV5-4 with TRBJ2-7; 10 bases fit TRBD2. This CDR3 spans 14 amino acids. Losses at the gene ends were 3 bases for V and 5 bases for J; bases not matched to a gene: 5. Germline V CDR1 and CDR2: SGHNT, YYREEE (reference sequence). Written as DNA, the CDR3 is TGTGCCAGCAGCTCCCAGCGGGAGGGGGACGAGCAGTACTTC. As protein: CASSSQREGDEQYF.

Worth noting for this clonotype: This sequence may be a read error, since a much larger clone differs from it by one base. J is TRBJ2-7 and V is TRBV7-6; D unclear. V shed 4 bases and J shed 5 bases, with 12 bases lying between them. The length of the CDR3 is 13 residues. Germline-derived CDR1 and CDR2 are SGHVS and FNYEAQ. CDR3 DNA: TGTGCCAGCAGCTCCGACGTAGTCAACGAGCAGTACTTC. Translation gives CASSSDVVNEQYF.

As regards this clonotype: A single base separates this from a much larger clone, so it may be a read error. The V and J genes are TRBV27 and TRBJ1-6, with 9 bases that match TRBD1. The CDR3 runs to 14 residues. V was pared by 7 bases and J by 10 bases, with 8 bases of the junction left unmatched. The germline gives CDR1 MNHEY, CDR2 SMNVEV (reference sequence). Written as DNA, the CDR3 is TGTGCCAGCAACAGGGGGCTGCACAAGTCACCCCTCCACTTT. This encodes CASNRGLHKSPLHF.

The V gene is TRBV6-2 or TRBV6-3, the J gene TRBJ2-1, with D possibly being TRBD1 (5 bases). V dropped 5 bases and J dropped 0 bases, with 8 bases sitting between them. This CDR3 contains 14 residues. Germline V gene data show CDR1 as MNHEY and CDR2 as SVGEGT. The CDR3 DNA follows: TGTGCCAGCAGTGACAGACGCTCCTACAATGAGCAGTTCTTC. This sequence encodes CASSDRRSYNEQFF.

At least ten counts were recorded for this clonotype. V is TRBV7-2 and J is TRBJ1-5, with D perhaps matching TRBD1 (5 bases). Germline CDR1 and CDR2: SGHTA and FQGNSA. CDR3 size: 13 residues. V gave up 3 bases and J gave up 9 bases, with 12 bases separating them. This CDR3 is CASSFGTGSPQHF. As DNA, the CDR3 is TGTGCCAGCAGCTTTGGGACGGGCTCGCCCCAGCATTTT.

A few counts support this clonotype. The chain uses TRBV7-2 and TRBJ2-1; unclear D gene. Germline V gene lookup returns CDR1 SGHTA and CDR2 FQGNSA. V lost 4 bases, J lost 4 bases, and 20 bases lay in between. This CDR3 has 17 residues. CDR3 sequence reads: CASSYSRASKEYNEQFF. CDR3 nucleotides: TGTGCCAGCAGCTACTCCCGGGCCTCAAAGGAGTACAATGAGCAGTTCTTC.

The rearrangement joins TRBV28 to TRBJ1-5, with a tentative D call TRBD1 (5 bases). Trimming stripped 6 bases from V and 0 bases from J, with 12 bases between. This CDR3 contains 15 residues. CDR1 is MDHEN and CDR2 is SYDVKM in the germline V gene. CDR3 residues: CASRVQGASNQPQHF. CDR3 nucleotides: TGTGCCAGCAGGGTCCAGGGAGCTAGCAATCAGCCCCAGCATTTT.

This clonotype was seen a few times. The J gene is TRBJ1-2, the V gene TRBV12-3 or TRBV12-4; no clear D gene. The CDR3 loop spans 15 amino acids. Between the trimmed V and J ends, which lost 6 bases and 1 base, there was a span of 15 bases. The CDR3 reads CASSVGRSLNYGYTF. For the CDR3, the DNA is TGTGCCAGCAGCGTCGGAAGGAGCCTTAACTATGGCTACACCTTC.

The rearrangement uses TRBV11-3 and TRBJ2-1; 7 nucleotides line up with TRBD2. The germline V gene encodes CDR1 SGHNT and CDR2 YENEEA. CDR3 size: 15 residues. The V and J ends lost 5 bases and 8 bases, in that order; junction bases with no gene match: 12. In nucleotides, the CDR3 is TGTGCCAGCAGCCGAAAGAGCGGGATAGTCGATGAGCAGTTCTTC. It specifies CASSRKSGIVDEQFF. The full variable domain, with the rest looked up from reference TRBV11-3 and TRBJ2-1, is EAGVVQSPRYKIIEKKQPVAFWCNPISGHNTLYWYLQNLGQGPELLIRYENEEAVDDSQLPKDRFSAERLKGVDSTLKIQPAELGDSAVYLCASSRKSGIVDEQFFGPGTRLTVL.

This clonotype was seen only a few times. The J gene is TRBJ2-7, the V gene TRBV7-9, with 10 positions matching TRBD1. CDR3 length: 17 residues. The germline V gene has CDR1 SEHNR and CDR2 FQNEAQ (reference sequence). Trimming cost V 4 bases and J 5 bases; bases outside gene matches: 14. CDR3 amino acids: CASSSASSRDRGNEQYF. In DNA form, the CDR3 reads TGTGCCAGCAGCTCCGCCTCGTCCCGGGACAGGGGCAACGAGCAGTACTTC. The entire variable domain, with the rest obtained from reference TRBV7-9 and TRBJ2-7, is as follows: DTGVSQNPRHKITKRGQNVTFRCDPISEHNRLYWYRQTLGQGPEFLTYFQNEAQLEKSRLLSDRFSAERPKGSFSTLEIQRTEQGDSAMYLCASSSASSRDRGNEQYFGPGTRLTVT.

V is TRBV27 and J is TRBJ1-6; 10 nucleotides match TRBD1. Germline values: CDR1 MNHEY, CDR2 SMNVEV (reference sequence). V was clipped by 5 bases and J by 6 bases; unmatched bases: 13. This CDR3 is built from 18 residues. DNA for the CDR3: TGTGCCAGCAGTCACCCTCGGACAGGGGGGACCCTTAATTCACCCCTCCACTTT. Its protein product is CASSHPRTGGTLNSPLHF.

This clonotype has only a few counts. The CDR3 sequence is CASSGLAGGPGEQFF. Here the CDR3 DNA reads TGTGCCAGCTCTGGACTAGCGGGAGGGCCGGGGGAGCAGTTCTTC. V gene TRBV11-2 combines with J gene TRBJ2-1, with 15 bases that match TRBD2. This CDR3 has 15 amino acids. V was clipped by 8 bases and J by 10 bases; unmatched bases: 9. Per germline, CDR1 SGHAT and CDR2 FQNNGV.

This clonotype was recorded many times. The V call is TRBV7-4, the J call TRBJ2-5; perhaps TRBD1 as D (7 bases). The germline V gene has CDR1 SGHVT and CDR2 SQSDAQ. The CDR3 has 14 residues. Deletions cut 7 bases from V and 5 bases from J, with 17 bases between. The DNA for the CDR3 is TGTGCCAGCATCTCGGACAGGAGGGGGGAGACCCAGTACTTC. It yields the protein CASISDRRGETQYF.

This sequence joins TRBV12-3 or TRBV12-4 and TRBJ1-5; D not certain. The CDR3 consists of 15 residues. V was shortened by 5 bases and J by 0 bases, with 11 bases between the two germline ends. The CDR3 here is CASSLGRYSNQPQHF. DNA of the CDR3: TGTGCCAGCAGTCTAGGGCGTTATAGCAATCAGCCCCAGCATTTT.

The table lists this clonotype with a count of one. The CDR3 region is CASSQEGGSNTGELFF. CDR3 bases: TGTGCCAGCAGCCAAGAAGGCGGGTCGAACACCGGGGAGCTGTTTTTT. The V call is TRBV3-1, the J call TRBJ2-2; D possibly corresponds to TRBD2 (5 bases). Germline V gene sequence: CDR1 LGHDT, CDR2 YNNKEL (reference sequence). The CDR3 covers 16 residues. V was shortened by 0 bases and J by 0 bases, with 8 bases between the two germline ends.

The chain couples TRBV2 to TRBJ2-7, with D possibly TRBD1 on 5 matching bases. V was pared by 6 bases and J by 7 bases, with 10 bases between. This CDR3 has 11 residues. From germline, CDR1 is SNHLY and CDR2 FYNNEI. The CDR3 loop reads CASSRQGEQYF. The CDR3 DNA sequence: TGTGCCAGCAGCCGCCAGGGAGAGCAGTACTTC.

The rearrangement uses TRBV5-6 and TRBJ2-1, with 9 nucleotides matching TRBD2. Germline-derived CDR1 and CDR2 are SGHDT and YYEEEE. The CDR3 is 15 residues long. The ends lost 6 bases at V and 7 bases at J; junction bases unmatched: 11. In DNA, the CDR3 is TGTGCCAGCACCCTAGACCCCGCGGGGGGGAATGAGCAGTTCTTC. It codes for CASTLDPAGGNEQFF.

The chain has TRBV20-1 and TRBJ2-1; TRBD1 agrees at 7 bases. Unmatched junction bases numbered 9, after V lost 0 bases and J lost 7 bases. From germline, CDR1 is DFQATT and CDR2 SNEGSKA (reference sequence). CDR3 length equals 15 residues. DNA for the CDR3: TGCAGTGCTAGAGATTTTGGGGACAGCTTGAATGAGCAGTTCTTC. This translates into CSARDFGDSLNEQFF.

In its sample, this clonotype was seen a few times. The chain recombines TRBV24-1 with TRBJ2-1; 12 bases map to TRBD2. CDR3 length: 17 amino acids. J lost 3 bases, V lost 4 bases, and 6 bases had no gene match. From germline, CDR1 is KGHDR and CDR2 SFDVKD. The CDR3 coding sequence is TGTGCCACCAGTGAAACCCGACTAGCGGGGGTCTACAATGAGCAGTTCTTC. Its protein is CATSETRLAGVYNEQFF.